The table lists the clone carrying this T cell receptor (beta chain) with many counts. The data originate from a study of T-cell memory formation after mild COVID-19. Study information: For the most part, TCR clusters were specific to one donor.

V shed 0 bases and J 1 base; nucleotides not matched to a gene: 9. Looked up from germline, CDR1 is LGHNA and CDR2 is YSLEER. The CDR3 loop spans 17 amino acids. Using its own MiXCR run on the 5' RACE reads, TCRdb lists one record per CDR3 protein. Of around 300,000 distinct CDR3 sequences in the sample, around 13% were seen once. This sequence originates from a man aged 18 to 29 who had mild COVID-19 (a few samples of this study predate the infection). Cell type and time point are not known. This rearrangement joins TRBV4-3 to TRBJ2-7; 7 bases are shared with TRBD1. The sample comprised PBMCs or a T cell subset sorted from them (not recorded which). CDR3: CASSQDATGQSSYEQYF. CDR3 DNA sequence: TGCGCCAGCAGCCAAGATGCGACGGGACAGAGTTCCTACGAGCAGTACTTC.